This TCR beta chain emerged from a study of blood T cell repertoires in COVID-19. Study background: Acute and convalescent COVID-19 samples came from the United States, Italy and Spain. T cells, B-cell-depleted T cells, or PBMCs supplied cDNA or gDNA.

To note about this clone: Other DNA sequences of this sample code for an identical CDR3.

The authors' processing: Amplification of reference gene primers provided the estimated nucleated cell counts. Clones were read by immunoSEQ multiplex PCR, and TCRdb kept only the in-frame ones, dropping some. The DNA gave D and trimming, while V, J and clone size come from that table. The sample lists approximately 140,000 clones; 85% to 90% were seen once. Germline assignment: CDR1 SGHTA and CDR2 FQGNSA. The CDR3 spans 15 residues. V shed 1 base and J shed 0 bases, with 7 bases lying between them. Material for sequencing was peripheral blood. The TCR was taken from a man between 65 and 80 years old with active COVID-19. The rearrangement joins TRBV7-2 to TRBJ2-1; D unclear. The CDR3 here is CASSLGRGSYNEQFF. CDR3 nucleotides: TGTGCCAGCAGCTTAGGACGCGGCTCCTACAATGAGCAGTTCTTC.